The sequence of this TCR beta chain was determined in a study of beta chain features in type 1 diabetes. Since all of the isolated RNA was reverse transcribed, expressed TCRB transcripts were what got sequenced. Regulatory, naive and central memory T cell samples averaged approximately 3.8 million reads. The table came from immunoSEQ multiplex PCR; TCRdb's copy has only in-frame clones and leaves some out. In the table there are around 250,000 clones, about 15% of which are singletons. Details on this clone: Its cognate antigen is unknown.

Whole-study findings and limits: Moderate but significant shortening of TCRB CDR3s was recorded in all four CD4+ subsets from Type 1 diabetes patients.

The sequence came from a man aged 25 to 45 with type 1 diabetes. The specimen sequenced was naive CD4+ T cells from blood.

CDR3 DNA: TGCGCCAGCAGCCAAGTCCCAGGGATTTATGGCTACACCTTC. It specifies CASSQVPGIYGYTF. This chain uses TRBV4-1 with TRBJ1-2; D may be TRBD1 (5 bases). With 1 base removed from V and 5 bases from J, the gap between germline ends came to 11 bases. The length of the CDR3 is 14 residues. CDR1 and CDR2 (germline): MGHRA, YSYEKL.